A single sample gave rise to the 5 T cell receptor beta chains below, sequenced in a study of CD8 T cells in Susac syndrome. It was with random hexamers that roughly 0.5 to 1 ug RNA was reverse transcribed. Via MiXCR, TCRdb re-called the immunoSEQ multiplex PCR reads, giving one row per CDR3 protein. Here the sample spans about 200,000 distinct CDR3 sequences, roughly 95% being singletons. Sequencing used CD4+ T cells from PBMCs. The receptor set was obtained from a human donor with multiple sclerosis.

The chain is built from TRBV5-4 and TRBJ2-1, with no clear D. Germline CDR1 is SGHNT and CDR2 is YYREEE (reference sequence). V lost 4 bases to trimming and J lost 4 bases, with 15 bases between them. This CDR3 contains 15 residues. CDR3 amino acids: CASSTSNGPYNEQFF. The CDR3 coding sequence is TGTGCCAGCAGCACTTCAAACGGGCCTTACAATGAGCAGTTCTTC.

The chain couples TRBV20-1 to TRBJ1-1, with D unresolved. Trimming pared 5 bases from V and 4 bases from J, leaving 17 bases between. From germline, CDR1 is DFQATT and CDR2 SNEGSKA (reference sequence). The CDR3 covers 14 residues. Here the CDR3 reads CSASPGGRVTEAFF. The CDR3 bases are TGCAGTGCTTCCCCCGGAGGGAGGGTCACTGAAGCTTTCTTT.

This CDR3 reads CASSQVSAGGAEETQYF. CDR3 DNA: TGTGCCAGCAGCCAAGTATCAGCGGGGGGGGCAGAAGAGACCCAGTACTTC. The V gene is TRBV3-1, the J gene TRBJ2-5, with TRBD2 matching over 10 bases. V trimming: 1 base; J trimming: 3 bases; junction bases outside the gene matches: 8. The CDR3 runs to 17 residues. Germline V gene data show CDR1 as LGHDT and CDR2 as YNNKEL (reference sequence).

Of note for this clonotype: Because the CDR3 is missing its conserved closing phenylalanine or tryptophan, this is likely a read error. The chain joins TRBV9 to TRBJ2-2; D unresolved. V lost 0 bases to trimming and J lost 0 bases, with 6 bases between them. CDR1 is SGDLS and CDR2 is YYNGEE in the germline V gene. The CDR3 runs 15 residues. CDR3 in DNA: TGTGCCAGCAGCGTAGAGCCTTCGAACACCGGGGAGCTGTTTCTT. Translation gives CASSVEPSNTGELFL.

V and J are TRBV18 and TRBJ2-1; 8 nucleotides align to TRBD1. This CDR3 is 14 amino acids long. Germline CDR1 reads KGHSH; CDR2 reads LQKENI. V trimming: 5 bases; J trimming: 8 bases; junction bases outside the gene matches: 8. CDR3 coding DNA: TGTGCCAGCTCATTGGTGACAGGGGCGGATGAGCAGTTCTTC. Translation gives CASSLVTGADEQFF.